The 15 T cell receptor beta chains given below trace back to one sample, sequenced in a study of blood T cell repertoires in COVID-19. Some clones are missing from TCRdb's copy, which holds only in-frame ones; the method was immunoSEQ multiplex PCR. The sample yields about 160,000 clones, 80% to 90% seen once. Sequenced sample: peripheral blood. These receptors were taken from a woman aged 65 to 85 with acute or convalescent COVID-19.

CDR3 in DNA: TGTGCCAGCAGTTTAGGACAGAAAGAGACCCAGTACTTC. This translates into CASSLGQKETQYF. The J gene is TRBJ2-5, the V gene TRBV12-3 or TRBV12-4; a weak D match, TRBD1 (5 bases). The ends were cut back, 1 base at V and 3 bases at J, with 6 bases in the middle. This CDR3 is 13 amino acids long.

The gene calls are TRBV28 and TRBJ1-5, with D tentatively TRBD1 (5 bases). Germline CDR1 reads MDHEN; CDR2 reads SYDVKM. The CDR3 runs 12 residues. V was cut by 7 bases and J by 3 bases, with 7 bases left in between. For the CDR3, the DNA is TGTGCCAGCACAGGGTCCAATCAGCCCCAGCATTTT. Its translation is CASTGSNQPQHF.

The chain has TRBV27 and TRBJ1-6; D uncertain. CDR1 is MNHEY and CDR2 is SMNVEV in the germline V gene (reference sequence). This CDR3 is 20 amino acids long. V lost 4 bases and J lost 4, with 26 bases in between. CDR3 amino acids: CASSSNRGTVTSQYNSPLHF. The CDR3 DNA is TGTGCCAGCAGTTCTAATCGGGGAACTGTAACCTCACAATATAATTCACCCCTCCACTTT.

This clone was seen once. The CDR3 nucleotides read TGTGCCAGCAGTTTATGGGGGCTAGCGGGAGGGGATACGCAGTATTTT. Translated, it gives CASSLWGLAGGDTQYF. The rearrangement links TRBV27 to TRBJ2-3, with 12 positions matching TRBD2. The CDR3 is 16 residues long. Germline V gene lookup returns CDR1 MNHEY and CDR2 SMNVEV (reference sequence). Trimming cost V 1 base and J 6 bases; bases outside gene matches: 5.

CDR3 DNA sequence: TGTGCCAGCTCCAGCACCGGGGAGCTGTTTTTT. Amino acid sequence: CASSSTGELFF. The chain recombines TRBV11-3 with TRBJ2-2, with no clear D. Trimming shortened V by 8 bases and J by 4 bases, and 5 bases separated the two germline ends. CDR1 and CDR2 from the germline V gene are SGHNT and YENEEA. The CDR3 has 11 residues.

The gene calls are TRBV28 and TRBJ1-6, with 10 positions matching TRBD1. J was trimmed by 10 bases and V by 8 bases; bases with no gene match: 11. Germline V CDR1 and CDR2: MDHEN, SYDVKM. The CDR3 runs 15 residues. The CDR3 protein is CASLPGQGSGSPLHF. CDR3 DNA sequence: TGTGCCAGCCTCCCGGGACAGGGGTCGGGCTCACCCCTCCACTTT.

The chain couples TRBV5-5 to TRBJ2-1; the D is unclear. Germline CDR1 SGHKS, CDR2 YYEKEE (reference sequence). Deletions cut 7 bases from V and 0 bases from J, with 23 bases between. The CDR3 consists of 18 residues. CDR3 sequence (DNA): TGTGCCAGCGGAACCACTACCGCCCTCTTCAGCTCCTACAATGAGCAGTTCTTC. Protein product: CASGTTTALFSSYNEQFF.

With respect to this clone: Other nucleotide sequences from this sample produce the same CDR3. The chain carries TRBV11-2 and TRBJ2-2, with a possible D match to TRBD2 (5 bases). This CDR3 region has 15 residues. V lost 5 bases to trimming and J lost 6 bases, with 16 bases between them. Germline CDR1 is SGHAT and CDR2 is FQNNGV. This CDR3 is CASSQRVPRAGELFF. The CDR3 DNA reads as TGTGCCAGCAGCCAGAGGGTCCCTCGAGCCGGGGAGCTGTTTTTT.

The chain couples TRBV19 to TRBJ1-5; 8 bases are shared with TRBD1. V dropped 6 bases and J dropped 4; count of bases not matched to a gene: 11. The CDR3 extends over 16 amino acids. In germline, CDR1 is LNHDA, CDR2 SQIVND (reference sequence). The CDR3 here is CASRTTGTGSNQPQHF. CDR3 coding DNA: TGTGCCAGTAGAACCACCGGGACAGGATCAAATCAGCCCCAGCATTTT. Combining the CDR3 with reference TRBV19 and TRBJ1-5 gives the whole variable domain DGGITQSPKYLFRKEGQNVTLSCEQNLNHDAMYWYRQDPGQGLRLIYYSQIVNDFQKGDIAEGYSVSREKKESFPLTVTSAQKNPTAFYLCASRTTGTGSNQPQHFGDGTRLSIL.

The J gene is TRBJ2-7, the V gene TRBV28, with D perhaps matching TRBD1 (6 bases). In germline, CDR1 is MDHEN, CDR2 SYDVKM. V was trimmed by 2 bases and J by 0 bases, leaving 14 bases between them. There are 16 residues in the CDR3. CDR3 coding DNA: TGTGCCAGCAGTTTAAGGGCAGGGGCCGGCTCCTACGAGCAGTACTTC. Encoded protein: CASSLRAGAGSYEQYF.

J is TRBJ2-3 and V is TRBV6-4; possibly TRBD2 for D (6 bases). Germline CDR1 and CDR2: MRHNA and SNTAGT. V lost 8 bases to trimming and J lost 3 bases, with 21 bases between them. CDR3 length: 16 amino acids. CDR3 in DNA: TGTGCCAGCCAACCCCTCCCCGGGGGATCGACAGATACGCAGTATTTT. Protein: CASQPLPGGSTDTQYF.

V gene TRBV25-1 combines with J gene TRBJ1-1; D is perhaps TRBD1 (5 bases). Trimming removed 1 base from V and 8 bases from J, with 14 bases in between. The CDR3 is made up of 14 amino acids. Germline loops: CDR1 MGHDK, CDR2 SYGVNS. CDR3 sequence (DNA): TGTGCCAGCAGTGAATCGGTTGGGGGGGACGAAGCTTTCTTT. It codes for CASSESVGGDEAFF.

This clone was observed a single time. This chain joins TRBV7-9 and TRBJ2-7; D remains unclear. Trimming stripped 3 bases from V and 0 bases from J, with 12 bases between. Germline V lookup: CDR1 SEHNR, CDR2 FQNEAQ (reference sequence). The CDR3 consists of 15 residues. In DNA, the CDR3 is TGTGCCAGCAGCTTCGATCGAGTAAGCTCCTACGAGCAGTACTTC. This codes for CASSFDRVSSYEQYF.

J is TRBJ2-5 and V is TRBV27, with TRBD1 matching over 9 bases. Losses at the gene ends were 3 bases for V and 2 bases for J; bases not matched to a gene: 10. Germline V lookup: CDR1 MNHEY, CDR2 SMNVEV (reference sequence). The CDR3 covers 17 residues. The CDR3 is CASSFILQGARQETQYF. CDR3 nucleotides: TGTGCCAGCAGTTTTATTTTACAGGGGGCAAGGCAAGAGACCCAGTACTTC.

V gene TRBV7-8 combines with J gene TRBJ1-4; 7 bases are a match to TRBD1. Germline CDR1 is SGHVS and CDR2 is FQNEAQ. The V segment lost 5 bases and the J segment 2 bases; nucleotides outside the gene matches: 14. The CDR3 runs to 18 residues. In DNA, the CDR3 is TGTGCCAGCAGCCCGCAGCAGACAGGGTTTGGCACTAATGAAAAACTGTTTTTT. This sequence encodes CASSPQQTGFGTNEKLFF.